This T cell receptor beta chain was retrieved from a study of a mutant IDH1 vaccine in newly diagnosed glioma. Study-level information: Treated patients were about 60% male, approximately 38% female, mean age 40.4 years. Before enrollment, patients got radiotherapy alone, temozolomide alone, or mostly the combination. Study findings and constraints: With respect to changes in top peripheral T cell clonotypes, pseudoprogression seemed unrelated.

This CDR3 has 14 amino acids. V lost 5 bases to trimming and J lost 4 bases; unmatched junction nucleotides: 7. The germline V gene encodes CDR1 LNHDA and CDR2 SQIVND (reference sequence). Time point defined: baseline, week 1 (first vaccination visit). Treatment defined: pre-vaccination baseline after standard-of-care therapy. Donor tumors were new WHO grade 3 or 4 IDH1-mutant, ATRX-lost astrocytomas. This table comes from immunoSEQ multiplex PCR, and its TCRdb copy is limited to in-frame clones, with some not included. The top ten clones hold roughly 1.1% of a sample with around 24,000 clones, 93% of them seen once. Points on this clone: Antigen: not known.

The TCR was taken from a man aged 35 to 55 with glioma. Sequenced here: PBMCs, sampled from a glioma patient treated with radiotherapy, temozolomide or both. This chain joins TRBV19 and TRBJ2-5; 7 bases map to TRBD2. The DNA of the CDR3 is TGTGCCAGTAGTTCAAGGACTAGTTCAGAGACCCAGTACTTC. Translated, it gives CASSSRTSSETQYF.